These 26 T cell receptor beta chains were sequenced from one sample in a study of shared clonotypes between healthy human individuals. Only in-frame clones appear in the TCRdb table, and some are missing; sequencing was by immunoSEQ multiplex PCR. The repertoire holds 950,000 to 1,100,000 clones, with around 78% as singletons. Material: memory CD4+ T cells from PBMCs. The subset here: CD45RA-negative fraction. The receptor source for this set is a man younger than 35 in good health. Some clones in this sample may be carry-over from other donors' samples.

V is TRBV10-3 and J is TRBJ2-2; D is unresolved. The CDR3 is made up of 12 amino acids. Trimming left V 2 bases short and J 7 bases short, with 5 bases between. Germline V CDR1 and CDR2: ENHRY, SYGVKD. The CDR3 sequence: CAISESLGELFF. CDR3 nucleotides: TGTGCCATCAGTGAGAGCCTCGGGGAGCTGTTTTTT.

The gene calls are TRBV28 and TRBJ1-2; TRBD1 agrees at 10 bases. This CDR3 has 15 amino acids. Germline lookup yields CDR1 MDHEN and CDR2 SYDVKM. V was pared by 5 bases and J by 0 bases, with 3 bases of the junction left unmatched. The CDR3 coding sequence is TGTGCCAGCAGTCCCGGGACAGGGGCTAACTATGGCTACACCTTC. This sequence encodes CASSPGTGANYGYTF.

The gene calls are TRBV6-1 and TRBJ2-7; TRBD1 agrees at 7 bases. Per the germline V gene, CDR1 is MNHNS and CDR2 is SASEGT. Trimming at V came to 4 bases and at J to 6 bases, leaving 15 bases not matched to a gene. This CDR3 contains 16 residues. CDR3 nucleotide sequence: TGTGCCAGCAGTGTTCGGGACAGAGCTTCGAGGGGCGAGCAGTACTTC. This translates into CASSVRDRASRGEQYF.

V is TRBV19 and J is TRBJ1-1, with a tentative D call TRBD1 (5 bases). The CDR3 is 14 residues long. Per germline, CDR1 LNHDA and CDR2 SQIVND (reference sequence). The V gene lost 6 bases and the J gene lost 3 bases, with 14 bases spanning the gap. The CDR3 sequence: CASSLSGGDTEAFF. CDR3 in DNA: TGTGCCAGTAGCCTGAGCGGGGGTGACACTGAAGCTTTCTTT.

This chain uses TRBV7-2 with TRBJ1-5; 10 nucleotides agree with TRBD1. V was pared by 3 bases and J by 9 bases, with 5 bases of the junction left unmatched. CDR1 is SGHTA, CDR2 FQGNSA, per germline. The CDR3 is made up of 14 amino acids. The CDR3: CASSLGQGFAPQHF. CDR3 sequence (DNA): TGTGCCAGCAGCTTGGGACAGGGGTTTGCGCCCCAGCATTTT.

On this clone itself: Since a much larger clone is just one base distant, this may be a read error. This sequence joins TRBV6-5 and TRBJ2-7; D is unresolved. This CDR3 has 11 residues. CDR1 is MNHEY and CDR2 is SVGAGI in the germline V gene. CDR3 region: CASNYAYEQYF. The DNA of the CDR3 is TGTGCCAGCAATTACGCCTACGAGCAGTACTTC.

This chain connects TRBV6-5 to TRBJ1-5; D remains ambiguous. Germline lookup yields CDR1 MNHEY and CDR2 SVGAGI. The CDR3 covers 12 residues. V shed 7 bases and J shed 7 bases, with 11 bases lying between them. This CDR3 is CASTTLGQPQHF. The CDR3 DNA follows: TGTGCCAGCACCACCTTGGGGCAGCCCCAGCATTTT.

The chain employs TRBV2 and TRBJ2-1; 10 bases are a match to TRBD2. V was pared by 4 bases and J by 7 bases, with 4 bases of the junction left unmatched. Germline loops: CDR1 SNHLY, CDR2 FYNNEI. This CDR3 comprises 14 residues. The DNA of the CDR3 is TGTGCCAGCAGTGCGGGACTAGCGAAAAATGAGCAGTTCTTC. Its translation is CASSAGLAKNEQFF.

Here the CDR3 reads CASSLGQARGYTF. In DNA form, the CDR3 reads TGTGCCAGCAGTTTAGGGCAGGCGCGTGGCTACACCTTC. The chain carries TRBV28 and TRBJ1-2; no definite D call. CDR1 is MDHEN and CDR2 is SYDVKM in the germline V gene. The CDR3 spans 13 residues. Trimming removed 2 bases at V and 7 bases at J, with 11 bases between.

V is TRBV2 and J is TRBJ2-7; D is undetermined. CDR3 length equals 13 residues. CDR1 and CDR2 from the germline V gene are SNHLY and FYNNEI. Trimming cost V 8 bases and J 3 bases, with 14 bases left between them. The CDR3 protein is CASQPERLYEQYF. DNA for the CDR3: TGTGCCAGCCAACCCGAGAGACTCTACGAGCAGTACTTC.

The chain is built from TRBV18 and TRBJ2-3; D possibly matches TRBD1 or TRBD2 (5 bases each). The CDR3 is 17 amino acids. Germline assignment: CDR1 KGHSH and CDR2 LQKENI. Trimming took off 3 bases at V and 2 bases at J, with 18 bases between the two ends. CDR3 coding DNA: TGTGCCAGCTCACCCCCTGTTCGGGACCTTTTCACAGATACGCAGTATTTT. Translated, it gives CASSPPVRDLFTDTQYF.

The chain recombines TRBV9 with TRBJ2-7, with 7 positions matching TRBD2. The junction had 9 bases not matched to a gene; V was cut back by 6 bases and J by 0 bases. This CDR3 has 15 residues. Germline CDR1 is SGDLS and CDR2 is YYNGEE. CDR3: CASTPSGGSSYEQYF. In DNA, the CDR3 is TGTGCCAGCACCCCATCGGGCGGGAGCTCCTACGAGCAGTACTTC.

This rearrangement joins TRBV2 to TRBJ1-5; possible D gene TRBD1, 5 bases. The CDR3 is 13 residues long. Germline-derived CDR1 and CDR2 are SNHLY and FYNNEI. Deletions cut 6 bases from V and 7 bases from J, with 13 bases between. The CDR3 sequence: CASRGEGRQPQHF. The CDR3 DNA follows: TGTGCCAGCAGGGGGGAGGGAAGGCAGCCCCAGCATTTT.

Here the CDR3 reads CASSILGTRGNEQFF. Here the CDR3 DNA reads TGTGCCAGCAGCATCCTCGGGACTCGTGGCAATGAGCAGTTCTTC. The V and J genes are TRBV4-2 and TRBJ2-1; D possibly corresponds to TRBD2 (6 bases). This CDR3 is built from 15 residues. Germline V CDR1 and CDR2: LGHNA, YNFKEQ. Trimming removed 5 bases at V and 6 bases at J, with 17 bases between.

This clone occurred once. The chain is built from TRBV28 and TRBJ1-2, with D possibly being TRBD1 (5 bases). The CDR3 sequence is 14 residues long. From germline, CDR1 is MDHEN and CDR2 SYDVKM. Trimming pared 3 bases from V and 4 bases from J, leaving 12 bases between. CDR3 in DNA: TGTGCCAGCAGTTTTCGACAGACATTCTATGGCTACACCTTC. The encoded protein is CASSFRQTFYGYTF.

V gene TRBV4-1 combines with J gene TRBJ1-4; D is ambiguous. CDR3 length: 15 amino acids. The ends were cut back, 1 base at V and 4 bases at J, with 10 bases in the middle. Looked up from germline, CDR1 is MGHRA and CDR2 is YSYEKL. CDR3 sequence (DNA): TGCGCCAGCAGCCAAGGCCGGGTCAATAATGAAAAACTGTTTTTT. It encodes CASSQGRVNNEKLFF.

Points on this clone: A much larger clone differs from this one at a single base, so this may be a read error. Other nucleotide sequences from this sample produce the same CDR3. V gene TRBV5-1 combines with J gene TRBJ1-1; D is uncertain. Germline lookup yields CDR1 SGHRS and CDR2 YFSETQ. V was trimmed by 0 bases and J by 5 bases, leaving 8 bases between them. This CDR3 region has 13 residues. The CDR3 reads CASSLDRGTEAFF. CDR3 bases: TGCGCCAGCAGCTTGGATAGAGGAACTGAAGCTTTCTTT.

This rearrangement joins TRBV5-1 to TRBJ2-7, with a weak D call TRBD1 (5 bases). The CDR3 totals 13 residues. Trimming stripped 1 base from V and 6 bases from J, with 11 bases between. CDR1 SGHRS and CDR2 YFSETQ come from the germline V gene. CDR3 residues: CASSLLLGAEQYF. CDR3 DNA: TGCGCCAGCAGCTTGTTGTTAGGGGCCGAGCAGTACTTC.

The V gene is TRBV20-1, the J gene TRBJ2-3; no clear D. The length of the CDR3 is 11 residues. From germline, CDR1 is DFQATT and CDR2 SNEGSKA (reference sequence). V was clipped by 4 bases and J by 1 base, with 3 bases between them. The DNA for the CDR3 is TGCAGTGCTACCCGCACAGATACGCAGTATTTT. This codes for CSATRTDTQYF.

With respect to this clone: It is likely a read error: a sequence one base away is far more abundant. Other DNA sequences from this sample encode an identical CDR3 as well. The V and J genes are TRBV7-2 and TRBJ2-7, with 8 bases lining up with TRBD1. J lost 1 base, V lost 6 bases, and 8 bases had no gene match. Germline V gives CDR1 SGHTA, CDR2 FQGNSA. The CDR3 has 15 amino acids. The CDR3 nucleotides read TGTGCCAGCAGATTTCGGGACAGGAGTTCCTACGAGCAGTACTTC. Translation gives CASRFRDRSSYEQYF.

The J gene is TRBJ2-7, the V gene TRBV4-2; 8 bases fit TRBD2. CDR1 and CDR2 (germline): LGHNA, YNFKEQ. The length of the CDR3 is 15 residues. J gave up 3 bases and V 0 bases, and 4 bases lay outside the gene matches. The CDR3 DNA sequence: TGTGCCAGCAGCCAAGAGGTAGGGACTAGCTACGAGCAGTACTTC. The encoded protein is CASSQEVGTSYEQYF.

This clone was picked up a small number of times. In DNA, the CDR3 is TGTGCCAGCAGTTACTCGCGGGGCCCTGATCAGCCCCAGCATTTT. Its protein product is CASSYSRGPDQPQHF. The chain recombines TRBV6-5 with TRBJ1-5; TRBD1 might be the D (5 bases). The CDR3 length is 15 residues. Trimming left V 0 bases short and J 5 bases short, with 11 bases between. The V gene's germline CDR1 is MNHEY and CDR2 SVGAGI.

Remarks on this clone: A read error may produce the germline difference seen at one junction end. The sample carries other DNA sequences with the same CDR3. V gene TRBV2 combines with J gene TRBJ2-7, with 7 nucleotides matching TRBD1. The CDR3 has 15 residues. Looked up from germline, CDR1 is SNHLY and CDR2 is FYNNEI. CDR3 coding DNA: TGTGCCAGCAGTGGAGGGGGCGGACAGTCCTATGAGCAGTACTTC. Translating it yields CASSGGGGQSYEQYF.

The chain is built from TRBV5-1 and TRBJ2-2; 9 bases match TRBD1. This CDR3 is 15 amino acids long. J lost 8 bases, V lost 6 bases, and 11 bases had no gene match. The germline V gene encodes CDR1 SGHRS and CDR2 YFSETQ. This CDR3 is CASKPTGGSSGELFF. For the CDR3, the DNA is TGCGCCAGCAAACCAACAGGGGGCTCGAGTGGGGAGCTGTTTTTT.

The chain has TRBV9 and TRBJ2-7, with D possibly called TRBD1 or TRBD2 (5 bases each). Germline V gives CDR1 SGDLS, CDR2 YYNGEE. V gave up 0 bases and J gave up 3 bases, with 13 bases separating them. The CDR3 is 15 residues long. Written as DNA, the CDR3 is TGTGCCAGCAGCGTAGCATCGGGACGAGTCTACGAGCAGTACTTC. This encodes CASSVASGRVYEQYF.

The chain links TRBV7-6 to TRBJ1-3, with 10 nucleotides matching TRBD1. V shed 5 bases, J shed 4 bases, and the junction held 8 bases outside the gene matches. The CDR3 length is 16 residues. CDR1 and CDR2 from the germline V gene are SGHVS and FNYEAQ. CDR3 loop: CASSRMTGGGGNTIYF. In DNA, the CDR3 is TGTGCCAGCAGCCGCATGACAGGGGGCGGCGGAAACACCATATATTTT.